The 27 T cell receptor beta chains in this list originate from one sample, sequenced in a study of CD8 T cells in ankylosing spondylitis. Each CDR3 protein is one row after TCRdb ran MiXCR on the 5' RACE reads. The repertoire has about 27,000 distinct CDR3 sequences, over 6.5% of them found once; the top ten carry approximately 31%. Sequenced material: blood. These receptors all stem from a male donor with ankylosing spondylitis or in good health (not recorded which).

J is TRBJ2-1 and V is TRBV29-1; perhaps TRBD1 as D (5 bases). Germline V gene sequence: CDR1 SQVTM, CDR2 ANQGSEA. Trimming took 4 bases from V and 3 from J, leaving 16 bases between them. CDR3 length: 15 amino acids. In DNA form, the CDR3 reads TGCAGCGTTGTGGGGCTGTGGGATTTCTACAATGAGCAGTTCTTC. This encodes CSVVGLWDFYNEQFF.

Many counts were recorded for this clonotype. The gene calls are TRBV5-1 and TRBJ2-1; 7 bases agree with TRBD2. The CDR3 is 15 residues long. V gave up 4 bases and J gave up 3 bases; unmatched junction bases: 7. Germline CDR1 is SGHRS and CDR2 is YFSETQ. DNA of the CDR3: TGCGCCAGCAGCGAAACTAGCGACTTCTACAATGAGCAGTTCTTC. It encodes CASSETSDFYNEQFF.

This clonotype occurred a few times. J is TRBJ1-5 and V is TRBV27; D is unresolved. The CDR3 runs 16 residues. Germline loops: CDR1 MNHEY, CDR2 SMNVEV (reference sequence). V lost 1 base and J lost 4, with 14 bases in between. CDR3 DNA sequence: TGTGCCAGCAGTTTATTATCGGGGTCCGGAAATCAGCCCCAGCATTTT. Translation: CASSLLSGSGNQPQHF.

V is TRBV6-2 or TRBV6-3 and J is TRBJ2-2; D possibly corresponds to TRBD1 (6 bases). Trimming left V 6 bases short and J 2 bases short, with 10 bases between. The CDR3 covers 14 residues. The germline V gene has CDR1 MNHEY and CDR2 SVGEGT. The chain's CDR3 is CASRHRVNTGELFF. The CDR3, as DNA: TGTGCCAGCAGACACAGGGTAAACACCGGGGAGCTGTTTTTT.

In this sample, this clonotype turned up many times. The genes are TRBV29-1 and TRBJ1-3; tentative D call: TRBD1 (6 bases). The CDR3 is 14 amino acids. Trimming stripped 0 bases from V and 4 bases from J, with 10 bases between. Germline assignment: CDR1 SQVTM and CDR2 ANQGSEA. CDR3 amino acids: CSVEEGGEGNTIYF. The DNA for the CDR3 is TGCAGCGTTGAAGAAGGGGGAGAAGGAAACACCATATATTTT.

This clonotype was detected a few times. V and J are TRBV20-1 and TRBJ2-1, with a tentative D call TRBD2 (6 bases). CDR1 is DFQATT and CDR2 is SNEGSKA in the germline V gene (reference sequence). V lost 4 bases, J lost 0 bases, and 16 bases lay in between. The CDR3 totals 16 residues. CDR3 in amino acids: CSANPTSPSSYNEQFF. The DNA for the CDR3 is TGCAGTGCTAACCCCACTAGCCCTAGCTCCTACAATGAGCAGTTCTTC.

This clonotype was seen ten or more times. J is TRBJ2-7 and V is TRBV28; 8 bases align to TRBD1. J gave up 5 bases and V 6 bases, and 9 bases lay outside the gene matches. This CDR3 region has 14 residues. Germline assignment: CDR1 MDHEN and CDR2 SYDVKM. CDR3 sequence (DNA): TGTGCCAGCAGGGAACAGGGGGACCCTCACGAGCAGTACTTC. This encodes CASREQGDPHEQYF.

The sample holds a few counts of this clonotype. In nucleotides, the CDR3 is TGTGCCAGCAGCGACGCCCCGGACACTTACAATGAGCAGTTCTTC. Its protein is CASSDAPDTYNEQFF. This rearrangement joins TRBV9 to TRBJ2-1; D possibly corresponds to TRBD1 (5 bases). Looked up from germline, CDR1 is SGDLS and CDR2 is YYNGEE. V shed 3 bases and J shed 4 bases, with 14 bases lying between them. CDR3 length: 15 amino acids.

This sequence joins TRBV9 and TRBJ2-2; TRBD2 might be the D (6 bases). CDR1 is SGDLS, CDR2 YYNGEE, per germline. Trimming removed 5 bases at V and 0 bases at J, with 8 bases between. The CDR3 contains 14 residues. The CDR3 sequence: CASRLAPNTGELFF. The CDR3 DNA sequence: TGTGCCAGCAGGCTAGCGCCGAACACCGGGGAGCTGTTTTTT. Filled out from reference TRBV9 and TRBJ2-2, the complete variable domain reads DSGVTQTPKHLITATGQRVTLRCSPRSGDLSVYWYQQSLDQGLQFLIQYYNGEERAKGNILERFSAQQFPDLHSELNLSSLELGDSALYFCASRLAPNTGELFFGEGSRLTVL.

This clonotype was counted only a few times. V and J are TRBV4-1 and TRBJ2-2; D may correspond to TRBD1 or TRBD2 (6 bases each). The CDR3 spans 14 residues. The V end was cut by 7 bases, the J end by 6 bases, with 15 bases between. Germline V gives CDR1 MGHRA, CDR2 YSYEKL. The CDR3 nucleotides read TGCGCCAGCACCTCGGGGGCGGGATCCGGGGAGCTGTTTTTT. Translated: CASTSGAGSGELFF.

CDR3 DNA: TGTGCCAGCAGCCCGCGGGGGCAGCGAACTGAAGCTTTCTTT. Protein: CASSPRGQRTEAFF. V usage is TRBV7-9 and J usage is TRBJ1-1; D is possibly TRBD1 (6 bases). V was clipped by 5 bases and J by 5 bases, with 15 bases between them. The CDR3 contains 14 residues. CDR1 is SEHNR, CDR2 FQNEAQ, per germline (reference sequence).

This chain joins TRBV12-3 or TRBV12-4 and TRBJ2-1; D might be TRBD1 or TRBD2, each matching 5 bases. The CDR3 is made up of 16 amino acids. Trimming took off 5 bases at V and 8 bases at J, with 22 bases between the two ends. The CDR3 reads CASSRPGTGLIDEQFF. CDR3 DNA: TGTGCCAGCAGTCGCCCCGGGACGGGATTGATCGATGAGCAGTTCTTC.

This clonotype was seen at least ten times. The chain is built from TRBV7-2 and TRBJ2-2; 9 nucleotides match TRBD1. Per germline, CDR1 SGHTA and CDR2 FQGNSA. The CDR3 contains 18 residues. J lost 5 bases, V lost 5 bases, and 15 bases had no gene match. The CDR3 region is CASSLKPPGQGATGELFF. The CDR3 nucleotides read TGTGCCAGCAGCCTCAAACCCCCGGGACAGGGAGCAACCGGGGAGCTGTTTTTT.

This clonotype was picked up a small number of times. The CDR3 here is CSAGGTSGEQFF. As DNA, the CDR3 is TGCAGTGCTGGGGGGACTAGCGGTGAGCAGTTCTTC. The V call is TRBV20-1, the J call TRBJ2-1; TRBD2 matches at 11 bases. The germline gives CDR1 DFQATT, CDR2 SNEGSKA (reference sequence). V shed 5 bases and J 9 bases; nucleotides not matched to a gene: 3. This CDR3 is built from 12 residues.

The DNA for the CDR3 is TGTGCCTGGATCGGAACAGGAGAGAACTATGGCTACACCTTC. Encoded protein: CAWIGTGENYGYTF. This chain joins TRBV30 and TRBJ1-2; a weak D match, TRBD1 (5 bases). V was pared by 4 bases and J by 2 bases, with 14 bases between. Germline V gene sequence: CDR1 GTSNPN, CDR2 SVGIG (reference sequence). The CDR3 is 14 amino acids.

This clonotype appeared a few times. The chain joins TRBV4-3 to TRBJ1-3, with 10 bases identical to TRBD1. Germline V gene data show CDR1 as LGHNA and CDR2 as YSLEER. CDR3 length: 16 residues. The V gene end was trimmed by 1 base and the J gene end by 7 bases; junction bases not matched to a gene: 7. CDR3 region: CASSQGTGGTLNTIYF. DNA for the CDR3: TGCGCCAGCAGCCAAGGGACAGGGGGAACGCTGAACACCATATATTTT.

The J gene is TRBJ2-1, the V gene TRBV9; D is ambiguous. Germline V gives CDR1 SGDLS, CDR2 YYNGEE. This CDR3 comprises 16 residues. Between the trimmed V and J ends, which lost 0 bases and 4 bases, there was a span of 14 bases. The CDR3 protein is CASSVAGRPLYNEQFF. The CDR3 bases are TGTGCCAGCAGCGTAGCTGGAAGGCCACTTTACAATGAGCAGTTCTTC.

This clonotype was detected many times. V gene TRBV29-1 combines with J gene TRBJ2-7; 7 nucleotides agree with TRBD1. Germline loops: CDR1 SQVTM, CDR2 ANQGSEA. Trimming removed 7 bases from V and 0 bases from J; junction bases left unmatched: 6. This CDR3 has 13 residues. CDR3 DNA sequence: TGCAGCGCCGGTCCAGGGGGCTCCTACGAGCAGTACTTC. Translated, it gives CSAGPGGSYEQYF.

The chain couples TRBV9 to TRBJ2-2; D is perhaps TRBD1 or TRBD2 (5 bases each). In germline, CDR1 is SGDLS, CDR2 YYNGEE. This CDR3 region has 13 residues. V gave up 0 bases and J gave up 7 bases, with 7 bases separating them. CDR3 loop: CASSVGGYGELFF. In DNA, the CDR3 is TGTGCCAGCAGCGTAGGGGGGTACGGGGAGCTGTTTTTT.

There are many counts of this clonotype. The chain carries TRBV15 and TRBJ2-2; tentatively, D is TRBD2 (6 bases). The CDR3 runs 16 residues. Germline loops: CDR1 LNHNV, CDR2 YYDKDF (reference sequence). The germline V and J ends were trimmed by 0 bases and 2 bases, with 10 bases remaining between them. CDR3 DNA: TGTGCCACCAGCAGAGACCCGGGGGTTAACACCGGGGAGCTGTTTTTT. Its protein product is CATSRDPGVNTGELFF.

The chain carries TRBV21-1 and TRBJ1-5. TRBV21-1 is a pseudogene. This CDR3 has 14 amino acids. CDR3 DNA: TGTGCCAGCAGCAAAGGGATAAAGAATCAGCCCCAGCATTTT. It codes for CASSKGIKNQPQHF.

This clonotype was seen a handful of times. The chain recombines TRBV28 with TRBJ1-4; tentative D call: TRBD1 (5 bases). The germline gives CDR1 MDHEN, CDR2 SYDVKM. Deletions cut 1 base from V and 5 bases from J, with 17 bases between. CDR3 length equals 17 residues. The CDR3 DNA is TGTGCCAGCAGTTTATATCGGCAGGGTGTGAAAAATGAAAAACTGTTTTTT. Its protein product is CASSLYRQGVKNEKLFF.

This clonotype was found many times. The rearrangement uses TRBV29-1 and TRBJ2-7; no firm D call. V shed 4 bases and J shed 0 bases, with 4 bases lying between them. Per germline, CDR1 SQVTM and CDR2 ANQGSEA. CDR3 length equals 11 residues. The CDR3: CSVGVSYEQYF. CDR3 sequence (DNA): TGCAGCGTTGGCGTCTCCTACGAGCAGTACTTC.

At least ten counts were recorded for this clonotype. The chain is built from TRBV7-2 and TRBJ2-2; no firm D call. The CDR3 has 18 residues. Germline V lookup: CDR1 SGHTA, CDR2 FQGNSA. Trimming removed 2 bases at V and 0 bases at J, with 16 bases between. CDR3 DNA sequence: TGTGCCAGCAGCTTACGCGGTACCCGTCTTACGAACACCGGGGAGCTGTTTTTT. It is translated as CASSLRGTRLTNTGELFF.

This clonotype was observed many times. The J gene is TRBJ1-2, the V gene TRBV21-1; the table names TRBD1, a call not compared with the DNA. TRBV21-1 is flagged as a pseudogene. The CDR3 is 14 residues long. Written as DNA, the CDR3 is TGTGCCAGCAGCTCGCCGACAGGGTACTATGGCTACACCTTC. This translates into CASSSPTGYYGYTF.

This clonotype is medium-sized (0.01 to 0.1%). The chain combines TRBV29-1 with TRBJ2-2; no clear D gene. The germline gives CDR1 SQVTM, CDR2 ANQGSEA. CDR3 length: 14 amino acids. V was shortened by 2 bases and J by 0 bases, with 7 bases between the two germline ends. The CDR3 sequence: CSVELASNTGELFF. CDR3 coding DNA: TGCAGCGTTGAACTCGCGTCGAACACCGGGGAGCTGTTTTTT.

The rearrangement joins TRBV5-4 to TRBJ2-7, with TRBD1 identical over 8 bases. The CDR3 is 15 amino acids. CDR1 and CDR2 (germline): SGHNT, YYREEE (reference sequence). The V and J ends lost 4 bases and 0 bases, in that order; junction bases with no gene match: 6. Here the CDR3 reads CASSPDRASSYEQYF. The CDR3 DNA sequence: TGTGCCAGCAGCCCGGACAGGGCTAGCTCCTACGAGCAGTACTTC.